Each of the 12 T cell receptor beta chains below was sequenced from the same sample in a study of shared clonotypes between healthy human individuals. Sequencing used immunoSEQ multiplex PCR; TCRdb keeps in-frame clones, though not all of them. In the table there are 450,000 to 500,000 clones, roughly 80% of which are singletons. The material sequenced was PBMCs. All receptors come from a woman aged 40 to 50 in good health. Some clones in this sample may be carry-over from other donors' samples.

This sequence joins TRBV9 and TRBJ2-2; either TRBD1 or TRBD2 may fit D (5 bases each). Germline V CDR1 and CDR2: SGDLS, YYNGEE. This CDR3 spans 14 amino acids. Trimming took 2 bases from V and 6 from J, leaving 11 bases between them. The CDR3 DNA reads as TGTGCCAGCAGCGTTGTGTCGGGACCCGGGGAGCTGTTTTTT. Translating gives CASSVVSGPGELFF.

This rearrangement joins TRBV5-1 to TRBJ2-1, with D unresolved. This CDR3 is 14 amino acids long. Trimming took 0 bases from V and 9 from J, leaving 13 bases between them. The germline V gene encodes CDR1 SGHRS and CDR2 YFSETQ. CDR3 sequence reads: CASSLGLEISEQFF. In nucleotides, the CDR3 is TGCGCCAGCAGCTTGGGGCTAGAAATCAGTGAGCAGTTCTTC.

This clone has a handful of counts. The CDR3 loop reads CASSLDYFGTEAFF. Here the CDR3 DNA reads TGCGCCAGCAGCTTGGACTACTTCGGCACTGAAGCTTTCTTT. This chain uses TRBV5-1 with TRBJ1-1; D remains ambiguous. The germline V gene encodes CDR1 SGHRS and CDR2 YFSETQ. CDR3 size: 14 residues. V was cut by 0 bases and J by 4 bases, with 10 bases left in between.

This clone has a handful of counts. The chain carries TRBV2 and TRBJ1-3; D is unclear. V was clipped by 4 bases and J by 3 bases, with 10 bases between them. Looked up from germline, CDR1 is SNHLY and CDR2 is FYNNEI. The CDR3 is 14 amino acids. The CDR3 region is CASSVQPGGNTIYF. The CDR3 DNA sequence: TGTGCCAGCAGTGTCCAACCTGGTGGAAACACCATATATTTT.

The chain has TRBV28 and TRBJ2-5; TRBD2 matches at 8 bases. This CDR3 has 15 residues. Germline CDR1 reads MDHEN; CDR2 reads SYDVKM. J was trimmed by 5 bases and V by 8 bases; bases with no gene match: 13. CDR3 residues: CASRVSGTKRETQYF. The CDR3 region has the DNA TGTGCCAGCCGAGTTAGCGGGACTAAGAGGGAGACCCAGTACTTC.

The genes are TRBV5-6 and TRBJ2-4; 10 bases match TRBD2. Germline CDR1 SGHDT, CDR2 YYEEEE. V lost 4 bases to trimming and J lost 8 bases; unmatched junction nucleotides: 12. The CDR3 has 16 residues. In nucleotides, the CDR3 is TGTGCCAGCAGCCGGAGACTAGCGGGCATGGGGGACATTCAGTACTTC. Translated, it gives CASSRRLAGMGDIQYF.

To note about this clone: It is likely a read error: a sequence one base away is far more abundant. DNA of the CDR3: TGTGTCAGCAGCTTAGATCTGGTAGGGTTGCTGTTTTTT. This encodes CVSSLDLVGLLFF. The rearrangement links TRBV11-2 to TRBJ2-2; D is ambiguous. This CDR3 has 13 residues. The germline V gene has CDR1 SGHAT and CDR2 FQNNGV.

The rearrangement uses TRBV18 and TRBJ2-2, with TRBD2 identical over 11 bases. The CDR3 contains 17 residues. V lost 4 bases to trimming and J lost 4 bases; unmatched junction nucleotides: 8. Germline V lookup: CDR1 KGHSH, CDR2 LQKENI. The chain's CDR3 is CASSRNSGRAGTGELFF. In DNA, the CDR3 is TGTGCCAGCTCACGGAATAGCGGGAGGGCCGGCACCGGGGAGCTGTTTTTT.

Written as DNA, the CDR3 is TGTGCCATCAGTGGTGCAGGGGAGGGCGAGCAGTACTTC. It codes for CAISGAGEGEQYF. The gene calls are TRBV10-3 and TRBJ2-7, with D possibly matching TRBD2 (7 bases). CDR1 ENHRY and CDR2 SYGVKD come from the germline V gene. V lost 4 bases and J 6 bases, leaving 13 bases between the germline ends. The CDR3 is 13 amino acids.

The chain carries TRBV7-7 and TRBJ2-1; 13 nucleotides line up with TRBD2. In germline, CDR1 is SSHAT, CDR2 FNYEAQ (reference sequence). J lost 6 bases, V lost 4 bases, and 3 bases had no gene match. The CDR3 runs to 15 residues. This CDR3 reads CASSSGLAGANEQFF. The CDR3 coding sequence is TGTGCCAGCAGCTCCGGACTAGCGGGAGCCAATGAGCAGTTCTTC.

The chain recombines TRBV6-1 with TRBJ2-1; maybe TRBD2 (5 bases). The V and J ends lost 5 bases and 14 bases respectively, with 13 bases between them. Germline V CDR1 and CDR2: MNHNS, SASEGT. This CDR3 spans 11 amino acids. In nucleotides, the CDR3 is TGTGCCAGCAGTTTGAGCGGTGTGGAGTTCTTC. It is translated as CASSLSGVEFF.

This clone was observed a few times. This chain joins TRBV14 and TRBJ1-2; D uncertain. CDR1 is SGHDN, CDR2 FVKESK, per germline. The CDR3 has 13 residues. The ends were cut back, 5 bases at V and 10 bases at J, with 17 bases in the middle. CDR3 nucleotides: TGTGCCAGCAGCAGCCAACCCCGAGGTGTCTACACCTTC. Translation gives CASSSQPRGVYTF.